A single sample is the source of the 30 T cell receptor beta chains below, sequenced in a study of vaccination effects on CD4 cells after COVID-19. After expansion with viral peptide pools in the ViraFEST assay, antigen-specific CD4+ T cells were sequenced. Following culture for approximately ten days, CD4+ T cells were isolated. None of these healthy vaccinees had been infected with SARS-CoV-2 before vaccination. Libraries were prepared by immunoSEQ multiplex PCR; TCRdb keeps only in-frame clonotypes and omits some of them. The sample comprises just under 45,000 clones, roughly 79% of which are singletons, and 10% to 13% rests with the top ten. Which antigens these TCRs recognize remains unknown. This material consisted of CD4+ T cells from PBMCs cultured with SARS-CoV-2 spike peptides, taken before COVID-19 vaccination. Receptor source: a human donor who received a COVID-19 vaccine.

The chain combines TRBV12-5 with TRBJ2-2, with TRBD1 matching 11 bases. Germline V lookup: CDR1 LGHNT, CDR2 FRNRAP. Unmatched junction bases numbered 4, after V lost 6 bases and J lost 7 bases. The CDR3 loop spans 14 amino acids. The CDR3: CASGLGQGVGELFF. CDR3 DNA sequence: TGTGCTAGTGGCCTGGGACAGGGGGTCGGGGAGCTGTTTTTT.

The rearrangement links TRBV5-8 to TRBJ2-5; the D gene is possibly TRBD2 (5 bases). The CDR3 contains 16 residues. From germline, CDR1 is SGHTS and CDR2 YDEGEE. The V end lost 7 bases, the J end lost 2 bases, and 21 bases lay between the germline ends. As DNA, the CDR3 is TGTGCCAGCCCCCATCCCCCCGGGGTCACTCAAGAGACCCAGTACTTC. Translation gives CASPHPPGVTQETQYF.

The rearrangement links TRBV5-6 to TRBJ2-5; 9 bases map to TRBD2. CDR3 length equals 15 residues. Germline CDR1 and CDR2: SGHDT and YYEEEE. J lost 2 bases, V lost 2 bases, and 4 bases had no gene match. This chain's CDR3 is CASSFSGGSQETQYF. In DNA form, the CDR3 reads TGTGCCAGCAGCTTCAGCGGGGGGTCACAAGAGACCCAGTACTTC. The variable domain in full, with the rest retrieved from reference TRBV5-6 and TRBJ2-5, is DAGVTQSPTHLIKTRGQQVTLRCSPKSGHDTVSWYQQALGQGPQFIFQYYEEEERQRGNFPDRFSGHQFPNYSSELNVNALLLGDSALYLCASSFSGGSQETQYFGPGTRLLVL.

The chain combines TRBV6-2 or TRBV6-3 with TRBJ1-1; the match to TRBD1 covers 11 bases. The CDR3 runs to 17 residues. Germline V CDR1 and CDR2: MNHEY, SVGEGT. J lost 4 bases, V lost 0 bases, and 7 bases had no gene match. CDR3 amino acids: CASSYSLRTGGPTEAFF. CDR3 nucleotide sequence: TGTGCCAGCAGTTACTCTCTCAGGACAGGGGGCCCCACTGAAGCTTTCTTT.

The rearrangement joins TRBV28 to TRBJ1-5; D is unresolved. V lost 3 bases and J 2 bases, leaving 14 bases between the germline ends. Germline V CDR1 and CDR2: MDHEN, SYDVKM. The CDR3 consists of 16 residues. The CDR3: CASSLLGGSGNQPQHF. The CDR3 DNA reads TGTGCCAGCAGTTTGCTCGGAGGGTCTGGCAATCAGCCCCAGCATTTT. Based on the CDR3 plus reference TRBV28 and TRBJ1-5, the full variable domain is DVKVTQSSRYLVKRTGEKVFLECVQDMDHENMFWYRQDPGLGLRLIYFSYDVKMKEKGDIPEGYSVSREKKERFSLILESASTNQTSMYLCASSLLGGSGNQPQHFGDGTRLSIL.

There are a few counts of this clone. CDR3 sequence reads: CASRPGQGANTGELFF. CDR3 bases: TGTGCCAGTCGCCCGGGACAGGGGGCGAACACCGGGGAGCTGTTTTTT. V is TRBV19 and J is TRBJ2-2; the match to TRBD1 covers 11 bases. Germline loops: CDR1 LNHDA, CDR2 SQIVND (reference sequence). The CDR3 spans 16 residues. Losses at the gene ends were 8 bases for V and 0 bases for J; bases not matched to a gene: 5.

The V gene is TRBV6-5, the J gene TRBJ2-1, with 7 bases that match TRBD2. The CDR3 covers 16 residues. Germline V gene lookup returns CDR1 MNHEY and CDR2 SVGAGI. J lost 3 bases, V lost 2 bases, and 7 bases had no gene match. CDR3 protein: CASSYGGGIIYNEQFF. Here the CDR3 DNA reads TGTGCCAGCAGTTACGGCGGGGGAATAATCTACAATGAGCAGTTCTTC.

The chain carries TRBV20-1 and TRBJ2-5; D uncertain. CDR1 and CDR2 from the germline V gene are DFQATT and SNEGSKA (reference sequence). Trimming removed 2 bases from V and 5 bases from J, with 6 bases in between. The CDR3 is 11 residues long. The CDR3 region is CSARIGETQYF. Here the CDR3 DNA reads TGCAGTGCTAGAATCGGGGAGACCCAGTACTTC.

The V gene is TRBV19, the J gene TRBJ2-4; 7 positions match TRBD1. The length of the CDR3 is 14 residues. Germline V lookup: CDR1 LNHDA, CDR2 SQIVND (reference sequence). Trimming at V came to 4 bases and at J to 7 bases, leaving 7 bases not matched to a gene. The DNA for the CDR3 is TGTGCCAGTAGTACCCCACAGGGGTGGAACATTCAGTACTTC. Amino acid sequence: CASSTPQGWNIQYF.

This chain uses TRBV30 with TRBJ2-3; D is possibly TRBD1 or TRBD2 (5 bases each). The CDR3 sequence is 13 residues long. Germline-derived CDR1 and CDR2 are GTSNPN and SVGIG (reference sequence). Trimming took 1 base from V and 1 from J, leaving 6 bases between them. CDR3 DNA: TGTGCCTGGAGTGAGGGACGCACAGATACGCAGTATTTT. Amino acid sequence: CAWSEGRTDTQYF. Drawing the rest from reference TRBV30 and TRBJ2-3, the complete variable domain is SQTIHQWPATLVQPVGSPLSLECTVEGTSNPNLYWYRQAAGRGLQLLFYSVGIGQISSEVPQNLSASRPQDRQFILSSKKLLLSDSGFYLCAWSEGRTDTQYFGPGTRLTVL.

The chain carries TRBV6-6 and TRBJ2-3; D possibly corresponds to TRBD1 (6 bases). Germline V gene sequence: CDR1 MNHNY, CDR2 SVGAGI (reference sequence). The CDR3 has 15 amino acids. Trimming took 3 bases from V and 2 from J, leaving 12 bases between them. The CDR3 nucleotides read TGTGCCAGCAGTTATCCTGACAGGCCCACAGATACGCAGTATTTT. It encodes CASSYPDRPTDTQYF.

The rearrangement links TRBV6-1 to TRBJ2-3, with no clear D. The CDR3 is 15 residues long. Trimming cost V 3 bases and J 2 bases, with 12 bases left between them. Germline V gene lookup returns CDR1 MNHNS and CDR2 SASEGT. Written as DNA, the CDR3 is TGTGCCAGCAGTGACCACCGTAGCCTCACAGATACGCAGTATTTT. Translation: CASSDHRSLTDTQYF.

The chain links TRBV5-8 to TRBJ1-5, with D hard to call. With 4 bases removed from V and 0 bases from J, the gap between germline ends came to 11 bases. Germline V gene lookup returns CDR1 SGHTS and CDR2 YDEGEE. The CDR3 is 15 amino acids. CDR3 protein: CASSRRENSNQPQHF. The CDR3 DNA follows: TGTGCCAGCAGCCGTAGGGAGAATAGCAATCAGCCCCAGCATTTT.

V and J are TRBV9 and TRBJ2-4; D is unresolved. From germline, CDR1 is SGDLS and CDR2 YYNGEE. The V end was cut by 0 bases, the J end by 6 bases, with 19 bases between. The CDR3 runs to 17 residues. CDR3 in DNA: TGTGCCAGCAGCGTAGACGTTTCTGGCAGCCCGATAAACATTCAGTACTTC. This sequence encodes CASSVDVSGSPINIQYF.

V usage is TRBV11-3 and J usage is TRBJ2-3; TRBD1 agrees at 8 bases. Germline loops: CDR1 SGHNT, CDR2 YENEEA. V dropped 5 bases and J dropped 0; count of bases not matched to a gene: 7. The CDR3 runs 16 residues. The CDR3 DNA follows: TGTGCCAGCAGCGGCACAGGGGGTCTAAGCACAGATACGCAGTATTTT. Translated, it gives CASSGTGGLSTDTQYF.

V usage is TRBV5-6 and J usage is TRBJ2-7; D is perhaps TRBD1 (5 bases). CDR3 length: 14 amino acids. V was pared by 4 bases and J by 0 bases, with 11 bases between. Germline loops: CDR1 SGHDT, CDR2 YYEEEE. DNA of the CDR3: TGTGCCAGCAGCCCCCGGCAGGGCTCCTACGAGCAGTACGTC. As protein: CASSPRQGSYEQYV.

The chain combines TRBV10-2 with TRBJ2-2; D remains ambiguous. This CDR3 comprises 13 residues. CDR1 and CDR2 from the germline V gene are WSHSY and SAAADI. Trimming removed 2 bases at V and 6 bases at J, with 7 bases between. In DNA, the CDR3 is TGCGCCAGCAGTGAGGGGTGGGCCGGGGAGCTGTTTTTT. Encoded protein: CASSEGWAGELFF.

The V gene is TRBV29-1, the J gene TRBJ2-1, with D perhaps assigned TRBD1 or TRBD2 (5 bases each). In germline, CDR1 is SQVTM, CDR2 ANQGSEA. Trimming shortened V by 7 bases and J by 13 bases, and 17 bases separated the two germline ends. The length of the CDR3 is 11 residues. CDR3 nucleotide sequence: TGCAGCGCGCGCCGGGACCCGGACCAGTTCTTC. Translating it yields CSARRDPDQFF.

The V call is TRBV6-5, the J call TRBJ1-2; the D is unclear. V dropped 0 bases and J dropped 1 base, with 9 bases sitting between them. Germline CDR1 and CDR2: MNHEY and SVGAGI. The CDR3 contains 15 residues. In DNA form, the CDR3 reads TGTGCCAGCAGTTACTCGATGAACAATAACTATGGCTACACCTTC. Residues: CASSYSMNNNYGYTF.

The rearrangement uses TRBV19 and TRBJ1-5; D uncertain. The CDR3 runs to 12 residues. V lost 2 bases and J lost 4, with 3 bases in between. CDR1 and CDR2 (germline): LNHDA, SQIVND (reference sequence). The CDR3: CASSILNQPQHF. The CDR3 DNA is TGTGCCAGTAGTATATTGAATCAGCCCCAGCATTTT.

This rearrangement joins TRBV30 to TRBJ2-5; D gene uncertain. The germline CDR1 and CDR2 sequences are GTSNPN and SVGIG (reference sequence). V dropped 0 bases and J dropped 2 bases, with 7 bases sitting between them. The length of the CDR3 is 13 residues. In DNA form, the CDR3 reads TGTGCCTGGAGTGTAATACCACAAGAGACCCAGTACTTC. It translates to CAWSVIPQETQYF.

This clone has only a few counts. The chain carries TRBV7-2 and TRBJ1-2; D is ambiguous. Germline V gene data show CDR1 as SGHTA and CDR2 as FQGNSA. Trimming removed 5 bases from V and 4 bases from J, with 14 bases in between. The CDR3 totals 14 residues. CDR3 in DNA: TGTGCCAGCAGCATCGACACCGGACGCTATGGCTACACCTTC. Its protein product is CASSIDTGRYGYTF.

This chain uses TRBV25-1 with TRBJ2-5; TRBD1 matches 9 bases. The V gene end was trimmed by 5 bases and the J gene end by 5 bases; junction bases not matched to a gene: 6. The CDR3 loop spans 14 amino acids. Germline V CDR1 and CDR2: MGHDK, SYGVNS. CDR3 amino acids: CASSFGQGTETQYF. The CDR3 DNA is TGTGCCAGCAGTTTCGGACAGGGGACGGAGACCCAGTACTTC. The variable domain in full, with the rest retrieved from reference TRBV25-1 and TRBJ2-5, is EADIYQTPRYLVIGTGKKITLECSQTMGHDKMYWYQQDPGMELHLIHYSYGVNSTEKGDLSSESTVSRIRTEHFPLTLESARPSHTSQYLCASSFGQGTETQYFGPGTRLLVL.

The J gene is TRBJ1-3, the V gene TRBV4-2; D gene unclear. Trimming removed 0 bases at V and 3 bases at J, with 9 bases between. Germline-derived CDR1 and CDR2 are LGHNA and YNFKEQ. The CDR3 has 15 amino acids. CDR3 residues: CASSQDWAFGNTIYF. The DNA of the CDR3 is TGTGCCAGCAGCCAAGACTGGGCATTTGGAAACACCATATATTTT.

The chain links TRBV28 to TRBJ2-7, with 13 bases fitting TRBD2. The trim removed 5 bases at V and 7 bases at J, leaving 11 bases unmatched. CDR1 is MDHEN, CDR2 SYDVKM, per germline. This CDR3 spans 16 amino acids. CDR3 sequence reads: CASSLTSGGASREQYV. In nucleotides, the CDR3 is TGTGCCAGCAGTCTCACTAGCGGGGGGGCGTCTCGGGAGCAGTACGTC.

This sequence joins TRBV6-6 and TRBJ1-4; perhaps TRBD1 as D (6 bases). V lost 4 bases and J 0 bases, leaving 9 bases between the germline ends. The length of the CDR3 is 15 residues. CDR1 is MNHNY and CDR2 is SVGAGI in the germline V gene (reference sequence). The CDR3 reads CASSFHRATNEKLFF. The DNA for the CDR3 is TGTGCCAGCAGTTTTCACAGGGCAACTAATGAAAAACTGTTTTTT.

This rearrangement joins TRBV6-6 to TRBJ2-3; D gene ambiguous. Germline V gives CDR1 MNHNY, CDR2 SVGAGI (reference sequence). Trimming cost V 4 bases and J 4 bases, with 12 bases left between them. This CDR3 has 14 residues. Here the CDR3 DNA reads TGTGCCAGCAGTTCGAAACCGGGCCCAGATACGCAGTATTTT. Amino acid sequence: CASSSKPGPDTQYF.

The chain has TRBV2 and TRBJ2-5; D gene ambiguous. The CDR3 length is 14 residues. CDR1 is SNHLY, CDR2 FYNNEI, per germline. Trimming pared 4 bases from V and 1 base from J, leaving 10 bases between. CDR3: CASSVAGSQETQYF. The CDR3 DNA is TGTGCCAGCAGTGTGGCCGGTTCCCAAGAGACCCAGTACTTC.

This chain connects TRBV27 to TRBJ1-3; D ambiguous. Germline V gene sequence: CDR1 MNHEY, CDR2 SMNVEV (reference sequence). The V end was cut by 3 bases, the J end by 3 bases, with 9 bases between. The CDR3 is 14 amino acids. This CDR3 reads CASSLGFGGNTIYF. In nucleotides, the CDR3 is TGTGCCAGCAGTTTGGGTTTCGGTGGAAACACCATATATTTT.

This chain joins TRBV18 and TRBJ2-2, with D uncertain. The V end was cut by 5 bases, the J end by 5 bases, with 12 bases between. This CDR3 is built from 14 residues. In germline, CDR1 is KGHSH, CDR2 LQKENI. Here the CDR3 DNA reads TGTGCCAGCTCATGGGTGACAAAAACCGGGGAGCTGTTTTTT. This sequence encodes CASSWVTKTGELFF.